This T cell receptor beta chain was captured in a study of blood T cell repertoires in COVID-19. At the level of the study: The United States, Italy and Spain provided the acute and convalescent COVID-19 samples.

V gave up 10 bases and J gave up 4 bases, with 19 bases separating them. In germline, CDR1 is SNHLY, CDR2 FYNNEI. This CDR3 contains 14 residues. Clones were read by immunoSEQ multiplex PCR, and TCRdb kept only the in-frame ones, dropping some. Among over 40,000 clones listed, 80% to 90% were seen once. The TCR was taken from a woman of 80 years or more with acute or convalescent COVID-19. This chain uses TRBV2 with TRBJ1-1; maybe TRBD1 (6 bases). Sequencing was done on a sample of peripheral blood. CDR3 amino acids: CATTGLYSPTEAFF. In nucleotides, the CDR3 is TGTGCCACTACAGGGCTCTATTCGCCCACTGAAGCTTTCTTT.